This record covers a single T cell receptor (beta chain). Its specificity is not known. Profiled with immunoSEQ multiplex PCR; TCRdb holds only in-frame clones, not every one. The sample holds roughly 14,000 clones, approximately 90% seen once. The CDR3 loop spans 13 amino acids. Trimming left V 5 bases short and J 1 base short, with 6 bases between. Looked up from germline, CDR1 is SGHRS and CDR2 is YFSETQ. This sample is part of a study of chemoradiotherapy in HPV16-positive cancers. Study-level findings and limits: During treatment, candidate HPV-specific clones and E7-related motifs expanded in tumor.

This clonotype originated in a human donor with HPV-associated anogenital cancer. This sample comprised tumor tissue, obtained from a patient who underwent chemoradiotherapy. The V call is TRBV5-1, the J call TRBJ2-2; D gene uncertain. This CDR3 reads CASRDGNTGELFF. DNA of the CDR3: TGCGCCAGCAGGGACGGGAACACCGGGGAGCTGTTTTTT.